This T cell receptor beta chain was identified during a study of CD8+CD57+ T cells in acquired aplastic anemia (dated 2018 in TCRdb). General notes on the study: On average, sorted CD4+ and CD8+ cells yielded around 3.5 ug of extracted DNA, with a range of about 0.18 to 27.4 ug. A CD8+CD57+ expansion meant a frequency higher than the mean frequency seen in healthy subjects. Study-wide findings and limitations: Twenty-nine CD8+ CDR3 sequences were found in both patients and controls but appeared to be highly expressed in patients and within the immunodominant clones of the patients. Patients and healthy controls showed no significant difference in CD8+ Simpson's diversity (P=0.060).

The germline V gene provides CDR1 SGHAT and CDR2 FQNNGV. From the cysteine through the phenylalanine, the CDR3 covers 14 amino acids. Here the CDR3 DNA is all that survives: 42 bases in frame from base 1. V lost 5 bases and J lost 10 bases, and the count of bases not matched to a germline gene is 10. In the case of this clonotype: Its recognized antigen is unknown. No per-base quality is available; no much larger clone lies one base away.

Flow cytometry had shown CD8+CD57+ cell expansion in the patients selected for sequencing. Every patient had severe acquired aplastic anemia, diagnosed using the International Study of Aplastic Anemia and Agranulocytosis and Camitta criteria. No therapy had been received by the patients at the time of blood sampling. TCR repertoires of sorted CD4+ and CD8+ blood T cells from severe aplastic anemia patients and healthy subjects were deep-sequenced in the study. Patients were enrolled under clinicaltrials.gov protocols 00001620, 01623167, 00001397, 00071045, 00081523 and 00961064 in the USA. Ficoll-Paque density gradient centrifugation was used to isolate peripheral blood mononuclear cells. Before DNA was extracted, CD4+ and CD8+ T cells were sorted using either FACS or magnetic beads. TCR beta VDJ combination and CDR3 sequence profiling used genomic DNA as the template. An Illumina HiSeq 2000 was the platform used for TCR repertoire sequencing. As for the original processing: TRBV/TRBJ rearrangement plots, CDR3 size and DJ length profiles, and Simpson's diversity index were used to assess repertoires. The immunodominant clone was defined as the most abundant DNA sequence in deep sequencing data. CDR3 amino acid sequences were checked for sharing across subjects and were also compared against the VDJdb database and published repertoires. TCRdb reprocessing: public reads trimmed at Q25 with fastp, clones called with MiXCR, in-frame beta chains kept. Entries are consolidated by CDR3 protein sequence, retaining the most common genes and DNA. V and J calls and clone size were set by TCRdb, not the authors. The sample records over 150,000 distinct CDR3 sequences, around 50% of which are singletons. The ten biggest clones cover around 3% of the sample.

This clonotype originated in a human donor with aplastic anemia. The specimen was sorted CD4+, CD8+, or CD8+CD57+ T cells (not recorded which) from PBMCs. The rearrangement joined TRBV11-2 to TRBJ1-5, with 8 junctional bases fitting TRBD1. CDR3 reads: CASSRDRGGGPQHF. The base sequence is TGTGCCAGCAGCCGCGACAGGGGAGGAGGCCCCCAGCATTTT.